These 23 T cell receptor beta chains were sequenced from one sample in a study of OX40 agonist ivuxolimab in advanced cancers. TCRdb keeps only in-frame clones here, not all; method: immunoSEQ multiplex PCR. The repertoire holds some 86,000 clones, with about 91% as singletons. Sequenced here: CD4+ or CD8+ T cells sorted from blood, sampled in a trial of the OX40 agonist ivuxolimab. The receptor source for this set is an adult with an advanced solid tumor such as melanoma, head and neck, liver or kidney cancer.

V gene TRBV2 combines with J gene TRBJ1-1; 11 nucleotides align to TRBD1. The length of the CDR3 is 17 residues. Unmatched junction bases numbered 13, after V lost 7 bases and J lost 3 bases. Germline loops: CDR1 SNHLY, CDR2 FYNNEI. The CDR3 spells CASTLDGTGGPYTEAFF. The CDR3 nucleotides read TGTGCCAGCACCTTGGATGGGACAGGGGGACCCTACACTGAAGCTTTCTTT.

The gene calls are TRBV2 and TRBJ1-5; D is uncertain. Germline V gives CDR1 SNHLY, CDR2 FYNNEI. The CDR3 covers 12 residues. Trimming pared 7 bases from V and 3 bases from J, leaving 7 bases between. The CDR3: CASKPDNQPQHF. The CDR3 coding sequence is TGTGCCAGCAAGCCCGACAATCAGCCCCAGCATTTT.

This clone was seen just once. The CDR3 region is CASSFRRGFTEAFF. The CDR3 DNA is TGTGCCAGCAGTTTTAGGAGAGGATTCACTGAAGCTTTCTTT. The chain joins TRBV28 to TRBJ1-1; D not certain. Trimming took 3 bases from V and 4 from J, leaving 12 bases between them. The CDR3 is 14 amino acids. Germline CDR1 and CDR2: MDHEN and SYDVKM. The complete variable domain, with remaining parts taken from reference TRBV28 and TRBJ1-1, reads DVKVTQSSRYLVKRTGEKVFLECVQDMDHENMFWYRQDPGLGLRLIYFSYDVKMKEKGDIPEGYSVSREKKERFSLILESASTNQTSMYLCASSFRRGFTEAFFGQGTRLTVV.

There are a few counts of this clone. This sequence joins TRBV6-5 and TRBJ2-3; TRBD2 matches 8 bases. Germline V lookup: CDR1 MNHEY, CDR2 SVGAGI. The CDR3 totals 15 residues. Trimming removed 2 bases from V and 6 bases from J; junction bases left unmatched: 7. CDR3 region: CASSYLRGGQDTQYF. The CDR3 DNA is TGTGCCAGCAGTTACCTACGCGGGGGGCAGGATACGCAGTATTTT.

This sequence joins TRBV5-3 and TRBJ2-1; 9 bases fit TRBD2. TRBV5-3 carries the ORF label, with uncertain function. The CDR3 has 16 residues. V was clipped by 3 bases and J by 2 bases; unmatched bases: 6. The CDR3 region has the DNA TGTGCCAGAAGCTACATAGCGGGGGCAACCTACAATGAGCAGTTCTTC. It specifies CARSYIAGATYNEQFF.

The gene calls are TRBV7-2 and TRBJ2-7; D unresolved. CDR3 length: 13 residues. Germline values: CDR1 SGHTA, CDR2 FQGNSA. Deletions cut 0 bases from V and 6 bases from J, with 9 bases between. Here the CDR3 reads CASSLAGYGEQYF. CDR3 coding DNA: TGTGCCAGCAGCTTAGCGGGGTACGGCGAGCAGTACTTC.

CDR3 region: CASRDYLYNEQFF. The CDR3 DNA follows: TGTGCCAGTAGGGACTACCTCTACAATGAGCAGTTCTTC. The V gene is TRBV25-1, the J gene TRBJ2-1; 7 bases line up with TRBD2. The V and J ends lost 9 bases and 3 bases, in that order; junction bases with no gene match: 5. This CDR3 has 13 residues. CDR1 MGHDK and CDR2 SYGVNS come from the germline V gene.

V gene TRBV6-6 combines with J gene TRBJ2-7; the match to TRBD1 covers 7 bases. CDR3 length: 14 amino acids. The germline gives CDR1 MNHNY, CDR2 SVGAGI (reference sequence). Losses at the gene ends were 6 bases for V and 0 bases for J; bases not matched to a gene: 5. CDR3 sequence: CASSGQAGSYEQYF. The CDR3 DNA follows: TGTGCCAGCAGCGGACAGGCGGGCTCCTACGAGCAGTACTTC.

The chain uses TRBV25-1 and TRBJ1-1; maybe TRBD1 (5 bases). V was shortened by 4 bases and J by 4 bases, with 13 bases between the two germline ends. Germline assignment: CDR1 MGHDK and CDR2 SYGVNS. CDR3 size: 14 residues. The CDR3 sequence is CASSAGAPSTEAFF. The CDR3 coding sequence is TGTGCCAGCAGTGCTGGGGCACCCAGCACTGAAGCTTTCTTT. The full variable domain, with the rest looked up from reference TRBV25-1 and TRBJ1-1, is EADIYQTPRYLVIGTGKKITLECSQTMGHDKMYWYQQDPGMELHLIHYSYGVNSTEKGDLSSESTVSRIRTEHFPLTLESARPSHTSQYLCASSAGAPSTEAFFGQGTRLTVV.

CDR3 sequence (DNA): TGTGCCAGTAGTCGCACCGTTTTGGGACAGGGGTACTACGAGCAGTACTTC. Translation gives CASSRTVLGQGYYEQYF. The chain is built from TRBV19 and TRBJ2-7, with 10 nucleotides matching TRBD1. The J segment lost 3 bases and the V segment lost 5 bases, leaving 13 bases of the junction unmatched. This CDR3 has 17 amino acids. Germline V gives CDR1 LNHDA, CDR2 SQIVND (reference sequence).

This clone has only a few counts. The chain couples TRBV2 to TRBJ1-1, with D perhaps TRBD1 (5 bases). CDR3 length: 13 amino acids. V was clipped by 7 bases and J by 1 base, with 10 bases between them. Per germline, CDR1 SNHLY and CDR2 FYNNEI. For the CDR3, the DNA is TGTGCCAGCACCCCAGACAGGAACACTGAAGCTTTCTTT. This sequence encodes CASTPDRNTEAFF.

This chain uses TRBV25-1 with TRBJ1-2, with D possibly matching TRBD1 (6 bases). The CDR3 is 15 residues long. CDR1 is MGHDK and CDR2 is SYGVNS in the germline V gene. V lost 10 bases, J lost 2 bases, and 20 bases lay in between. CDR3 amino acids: CATNVSGAHNYGYTF. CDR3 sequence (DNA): TGTGCCACTAATGTTTCGGGGGCGCACAACTATGGCTACACCTTC.

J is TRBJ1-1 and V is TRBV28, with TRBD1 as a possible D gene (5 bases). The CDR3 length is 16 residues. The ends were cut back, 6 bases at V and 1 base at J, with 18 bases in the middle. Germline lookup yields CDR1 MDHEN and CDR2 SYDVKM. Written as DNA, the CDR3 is TGTGCCAGCAGCACCAAATACGAGGGGACGAACACTGAAGCTTTCTTT. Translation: CASSTKYEGTNTEAFF.

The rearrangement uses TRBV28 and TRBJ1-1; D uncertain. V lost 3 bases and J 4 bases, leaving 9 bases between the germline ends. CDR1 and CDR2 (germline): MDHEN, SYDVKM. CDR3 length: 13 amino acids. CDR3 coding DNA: TGTGCCAGCAGTTTTTCGCTGGCCACTGAAGCTTTCTTT. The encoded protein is CASSFSLATEAFF.

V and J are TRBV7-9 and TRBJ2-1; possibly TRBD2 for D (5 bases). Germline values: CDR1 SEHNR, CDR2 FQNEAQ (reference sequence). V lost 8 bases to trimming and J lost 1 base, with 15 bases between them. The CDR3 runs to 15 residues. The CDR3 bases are TGTGCCAGCTCAGGTGGAGCGGCATCCTACAATGAGCAGTTCTTC. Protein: CASSGGAASYNEQFF.

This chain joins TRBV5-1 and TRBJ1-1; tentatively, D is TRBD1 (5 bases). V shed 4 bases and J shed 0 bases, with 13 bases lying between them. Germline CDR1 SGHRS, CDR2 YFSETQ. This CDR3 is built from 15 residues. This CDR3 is CASSPTGLMNTEAFF. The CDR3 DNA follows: TGCGCCAGCAGCCCCACGGGACTGATGAACACTGAAGCTTTCTTT.

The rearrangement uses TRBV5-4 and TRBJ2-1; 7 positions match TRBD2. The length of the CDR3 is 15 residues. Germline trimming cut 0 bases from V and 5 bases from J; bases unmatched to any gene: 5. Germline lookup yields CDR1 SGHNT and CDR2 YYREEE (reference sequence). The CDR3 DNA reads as TGTGCCAGCAGCTTGGCTTCTAGCGGACACAATGAGCAGTTCTTC. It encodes CASSLASSGHNEQFF.

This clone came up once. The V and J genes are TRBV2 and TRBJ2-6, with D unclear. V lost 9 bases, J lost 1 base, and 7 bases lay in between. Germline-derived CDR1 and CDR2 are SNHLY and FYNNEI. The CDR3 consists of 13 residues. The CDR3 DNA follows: TGTGCCAGTTCGGAGTCTGGGGCCAACGTCCTGACTTTC. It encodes CASSESGANVLTF.

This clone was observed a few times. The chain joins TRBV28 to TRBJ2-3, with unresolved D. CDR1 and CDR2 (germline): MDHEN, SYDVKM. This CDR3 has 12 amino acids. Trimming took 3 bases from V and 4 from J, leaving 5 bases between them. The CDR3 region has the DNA TGTGCCAGCAGTTTTGGCCCAGATACGCAGTATTTT. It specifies CASSFGPDTQYF.

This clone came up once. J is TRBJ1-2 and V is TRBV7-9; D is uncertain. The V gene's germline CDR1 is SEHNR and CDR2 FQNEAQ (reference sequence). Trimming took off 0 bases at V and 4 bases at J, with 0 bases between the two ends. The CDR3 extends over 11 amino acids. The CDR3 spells CASSLAYGYTF. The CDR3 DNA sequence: TGTGCCAGCAGCTTAGCCTATGGCTACACCTTC.

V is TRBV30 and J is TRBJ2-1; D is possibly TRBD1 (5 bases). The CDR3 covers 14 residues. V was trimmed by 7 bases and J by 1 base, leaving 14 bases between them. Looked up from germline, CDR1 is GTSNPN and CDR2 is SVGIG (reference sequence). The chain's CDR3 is CASRPRQSYNEQFF. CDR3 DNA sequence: TGTGCCTCCAGACCTCGACAGTCCTACAATGAGCAGTTCTTC.

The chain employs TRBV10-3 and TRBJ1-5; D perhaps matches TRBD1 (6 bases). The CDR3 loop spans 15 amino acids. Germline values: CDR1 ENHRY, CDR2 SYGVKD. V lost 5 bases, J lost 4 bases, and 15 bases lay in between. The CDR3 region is CAISKTGQENQPQHF. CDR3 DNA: TGTGCCATCAGTAAAACGGGACAAGAAAATCAGCCCCAGCATTTT.

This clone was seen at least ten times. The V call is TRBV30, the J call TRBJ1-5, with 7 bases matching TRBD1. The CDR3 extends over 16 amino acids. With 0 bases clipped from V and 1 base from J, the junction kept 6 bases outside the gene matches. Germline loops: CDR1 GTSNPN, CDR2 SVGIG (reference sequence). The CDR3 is CAWSVETGRSNQPQHF. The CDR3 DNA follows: TGTGCCTGGAGTGTCGAGACAGGGAGAAGCAATCAGCCCCAGCATTTT.